The 4 T cell receptor beta chains below all came from one sample that was sequenced in a study of blood T cells in healthy people across ages. For the second PCR, which ran for about 7 to 11 cycles, a sample-barcoded 5' primer and a J-beta primer mix were used. TCRdb recomputed calls from the 5' RACE reads with MiXCR, one row per CDR3 protein. The table has some 940,000 distinct CDR3 sequences, approximately 32% seen once. These same records also appear under a second study, on T cells of mothers and their children.

Sequencing was carried out using blood. The receptors originated from a woman aged 40 to 50 in good health.

The V call is TRBV20-1, the J call TRBJ2-5; D is unclear. CDR3 size: 12 residues. The germline V and J ends were trimmed by 3 bases and 4 bases, with 9 bases remaining between them. CDR1 and CDR2 from the germline V gene are DFQATT and SNEGSKA (reference sequence). In DNA form, the CDR3 reads TGCAGTGCTAGTCGTCAGTCAGAGACCCAGTACTTC. Translating gives CSASRQSETQYF.

A note on this clonotype: The DNA is omitted, as the CDR3 cannot be located on it reliably, and the CDR3 follows TCRdb's listing. The chain links TRBV7-5 to TRBJ1-2. TRBV7-5 constitutes a pseudogene. The CDR3 spans 15 residues, counting both ends. The CDR3 reads CISVPSRGADYGYTF.

This clonotype was counted between two and nine times. This sequence may be a read error, since a much larger clone differs from it by one base. This chain links TRBV29-1 with TRBJ2-7, with 7 bases lining up with TRBD1. The CDR3 length is 12 residues. Trimming cost V 7 bases and J 4 bases; bases outside gene matches: 7. Germline V CDR1 and CDR2: SQVTM, ANQGSEA. This CDR3 is CSGVGTAYEQYF. Written as DNA, the CDR3 is TGCAGCGGTGTAGGGACAGCTTACGAGCAGTACTTC.

The V gene is TRBV12-3 or TRBV12-4, the J gene TRBJ1-1; D gene uncertain. V was cut by 6 bases and J by 2 bases, with 13 bases left in between. CDR3 length equals 14 residues. CDR3 sequence (DNA): TGTGCCAGCAGCCCCCGTGGATCTAACACTGAAGCTTTCTTT. Its protein product is CASSPRGSNTEAFF.